The clone carrying this T cell receptor beta chain turned up a few times. Antigen: not known. This entry is derived from a study of identical twins. Points from the study as a whole: The study drew conclusions from cross-sectional statistical analysis, not from following the same donors.

TCRdb reprocessed the 5' RACE reads via MiXCR and lists one record per CDR3 protein. This table has 250,000 to 300,000 distinct CDR3 sequences, roughly 9.8% appearing once. Deletions cut 2 bases from V and 6 bases from J, with 3 bases between. There are 11 residues in the CDR3. Germline V gene lookup returns CDR1 ENHRY and CDR2 SYGVKD. Another study also made use of these data, one on yellow fever vaccine responses in identical twins. That report adds: Vaccine T cell responses of twins reportedly seemed partly convergent and partly personalized.

Sequencing input: CD8+ T cells sorted from blood. The rearrangement joins TRBV10-3 to TRBJ2-3; no clear D gene. The TCR comes from a woman under 30 in good health. DNA for the CDR3: TGTGCCATCAGTGAGAAGGATACGCAGTATTTT. This encodes CAISEKDTQYF.